These T cell receptor beta chains were read from a single sample in a study of OX40 agonist ivuxolimab in advanced cancers. The repertoire was sequenced with immunoSEQ multiplex PCR; TCRdb's copy has only in-frame clones and lacks some. The table has over 75,000 clones, 90% seen once. This material consisted of CD4+ or CD8+ T cells sorted from blood, taken in a trial of the OX40 agonist ivuxolimab. The receptors come from an adult with an advanced solid tumor such as melanoma, head and neck, liver or kidney cancer. Both conserved end residues are part of each CDR3. The D gene is left open where the match is weak. Size is omitted from some rows. Given values are once, few, many or a class for expanded clones.

D | J | size | V | length | CDR3 | DNA
TRBD2 | TRBJ2-3 | . | TRBV11-3 | 15 | CASSLGAGGPDTQYF | TGTGCCAGCAGCTTAGGAGCGGGAGGGCCAGATACGCAGTATTTT
. | TRBJ2-1 | . | TRBV25-1 | 15 | CASSEFGGSYNEQFF | TGTGCCAGCAGTGAGTTTGGGGGGTCCTACAATGAGCAGTTCTTC
TRBD1 | TRBJ1-2 | few | TRBV11-2 | 15 | CASSLAQDRGDGYTF | TGTGCCAGCAGCTTAGCTCAGGACAGGGGAGATGGCTACACCTTC
TRBD2 | TRBJ2-7 | . | TRBV4-2 | 22 | CASSPKLGHLGLAGGRQHEQYF | TGTGCCAGCAGCCCGAAGTTGGGACACCTCGGACTAGCGGGAGGGAGGCAACACGAGCAGTACTTC
. | TRBJ2-3 | . | TRBV27 | 17 | CASSPSPTVVAPYTQYF | TGTGCCAGCAGTCCTAGCCCTACTGTAGTTGCGCCTTATACGCAGTATTTT
. | TRBJ2-1 | . | TRBV5-1 | 13 | CASSQDSYNEQFF | TGCGCCAGCAGTCAAGACAGCTACAATGAGCAGTTCTTC
. | TRBJ2-7 | . | TRBV19 | 17 | CASSILTPGGSSYEQYF | TGTGCCAGTAGTATACTCACGCCTGGGGGCAGCTCCTACGAGCAGTACTTC
TRBD1 | TRBJ1-5 | . | TRBV7-2 | 15 | CASSPDRGGNQPQHF | TGTGCCAGCAGCCCCGACAGGGGAGGCAATCAGCCCCAGCATTTT
. | TRBJ2-7 | . | TRBV29-1 | 17 | CSVEDVLLGGAGVEQYF | TGCAGCGTTGAAGATGTACTGTTGGGCGGGGCTGGGGTCGAGCAGTACTTC
TRBD1 | TRBJ2-3 | . | TRBV5-1 | 15 | CASSPGQGSTDTQYF | TGCGCCAGCAGCCCCGGACAGGGCAGCACAGATACGCAGTATTTT
. | TRBJ2-5 | . | TRBV5-1 | 16 | CASSLEAQGPQETQYF | TGCGCCAGCAGCTTGGAAGCACAGGGCCCGCAAGAGACCCAGTACTTC
TRBD1 | TRBJ1-1 | . | TRBV6-1 | 16 | CASSETPARGRTEAFF | TGTGCCAGCAGTGAAACCCCTGCCAGGGGGCGGACTGAAGCTTTCTTT
TRBD1 | TRBJ1-1 | . | TRBV11-2 | 14 | CASSFGTVNTEAFF | TGTGCCAGCAGCTTCGGGACAGTAAACACTGAAGCTTTCTTT
. | TRBJ1-2 | . | TRBV10-3 | 14 | CAVRESDSPEGYTF | TGTGCCGTCAGAGAATCTGACAGTCCAGAGGGCTACACCTTC
TRBD1 | TRBJ2-3 | once | TRBV7-3 | 17 | CASSLESGGYNTDTQYF | TGTGCCAGCAGCCTAGAGTCAGGGGGCTACAACACAGATACGCAGTATTTT
TRBD2 | TRBJ2-1 | . | TRBV5-6 | 15 | CASSLERGYHNEQFF | TGTGCCAGCAGCTTGGAGCGGGGGTACCACAATGAGCAGTTCTTC
. | TRBJ1-4 | . | TRBV30 | 14 | CAWSEGTGDEKLFF | TGTGCCTGGAGTGAAGGGACGGGGGATGAAAAACTGTTTTTT
. | TRBJ2-3 | . | TRBV4-3 | 13 | CASSQFITDTQYF | TGCGCCAGCAGCCAGTTTATCACAGATACGCAGTATTTT
TRBD2 | TRBJ2-3 | . | TRBV7-2 | 17 | CASSLGLAGGRTDTQYF | TGTGCCAGCAGCTTAGGACTAGCGGGAGGGCGGACAGATACGCAGTATTTT
. | TRBJ2-4 | . | TRBV6-6 | 14 | CASRGGLAKNIQYF | TGTGCCAGCAGGGGCGGGTTAGCCAAAAACATTCAGTACTTC
. | TRBJ2-5 | . | TRBV2 | 15 | CASSISSSLGETQYF | TGTGCCAGCTCTATCAGCAGTTCCCTAGGGGAGACCCAGTACTTC
TRBD1 | TRBJ1-1 | . | TRBV5-1 | 17 | CASSRQGTQRVNTEAFF | TGCGCCAGCAGCCGACAGGGGACGCAGAGGGTGAACACTGAAGCTTTCTTT
. | TRBJ2-1 | . | TRBV21-1 | 16 | CASSNRASGRADEQFF | TGTGCCAGCAGCAATAGGGCTAGCGGGAGGGCAGATGAGCAGTTCTTC
TRBD2 | TRBJ2-1 | . | TRBV13 | 13 | CASSLDWAGARFF | TGTGCCAGCAGCTTAGATTGGGCGGGAGCGCGGTTCTTC
. | TRBJ2-5 | few | TRBV5-6 | 15 | CASSLEYRYQETQYF | TGTGCCAGCAGCTTGGAATACAGATACCAAGAGACCCAGTACTTC